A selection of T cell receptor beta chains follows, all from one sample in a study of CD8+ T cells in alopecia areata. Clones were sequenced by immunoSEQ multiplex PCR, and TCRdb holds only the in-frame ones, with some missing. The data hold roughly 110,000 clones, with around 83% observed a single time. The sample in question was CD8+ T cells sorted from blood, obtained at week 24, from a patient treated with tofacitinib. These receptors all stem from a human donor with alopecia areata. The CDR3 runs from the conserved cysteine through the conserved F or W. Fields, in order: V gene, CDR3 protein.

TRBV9,CASSVEGGNTEAFF
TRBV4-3,CASSQDSASGGGTQYF
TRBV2,CASNFLASGGTEQFF
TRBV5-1,CASSWGMGNTGELFF
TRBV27,CASSLNPAYEQYF
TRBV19,CASSMDVGPYNEQFF
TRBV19,CASRTDLNTEAFF
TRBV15,CATRDWTGGETQYF
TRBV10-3,CATTGGLDNEQFF
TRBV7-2,CASSFTGEDYGYTF
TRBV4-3,CASSQGGQEAFF
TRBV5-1,CASSPSSGASTDTQYF
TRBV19,CASRIQGNTEAFF
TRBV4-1,CASSADGVSYEQYF
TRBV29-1,CSVEYRDSTSYEQYF
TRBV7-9,CASSLVGLANTDTQYF
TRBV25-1,CASNPSWTGSLGEQYF
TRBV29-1,CSVGAGYEQYF
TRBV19,CATTTWQDDGYTF
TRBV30,CAWSGTGGEQYF
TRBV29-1,CSVDLTGGQETQYF
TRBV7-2,CASSSVAGTEQYF
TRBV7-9,CASEVTGGTGELFF
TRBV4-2,CASSQQGVAGNTIYF
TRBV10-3,CAISESTKGREPQHF
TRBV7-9,CAYSRAANTGELFF
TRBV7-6,CASSLREDEQFF
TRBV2,CASNDKGRGHEQFF
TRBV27,CASRGLGDQPQHF
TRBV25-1,CASSQENDRELFF
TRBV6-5,CASSYSSGVRSDTQYF
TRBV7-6,CASSPRTGGITGELFF
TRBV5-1,CASSSSGGPRYEQYF
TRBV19,CASSRAGLAGGNEQFF
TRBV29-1,CSASLNTEAFF
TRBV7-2,CASSLYGSKTIDTQYF
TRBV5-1,CASSLSRESSYEQYF
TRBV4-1,CASSLPAGGKTDTQYF
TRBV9,CASSVGGGDLETQYF
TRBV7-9,CASSLTYEQYF
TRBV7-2,CASRGTTSSYNEQFF
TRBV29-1,CSVPRPSGYGYTF